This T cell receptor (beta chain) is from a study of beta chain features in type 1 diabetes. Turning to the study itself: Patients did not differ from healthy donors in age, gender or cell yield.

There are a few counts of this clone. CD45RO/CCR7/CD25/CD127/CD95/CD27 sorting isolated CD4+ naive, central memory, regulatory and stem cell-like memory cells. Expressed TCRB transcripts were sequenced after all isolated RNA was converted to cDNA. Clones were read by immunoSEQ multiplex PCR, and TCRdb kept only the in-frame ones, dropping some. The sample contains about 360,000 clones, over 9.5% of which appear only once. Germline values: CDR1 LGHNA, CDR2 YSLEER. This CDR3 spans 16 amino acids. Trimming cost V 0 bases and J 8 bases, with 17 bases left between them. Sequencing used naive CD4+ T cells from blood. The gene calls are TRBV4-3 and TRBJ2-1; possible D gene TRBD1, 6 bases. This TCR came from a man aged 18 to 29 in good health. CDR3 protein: CASSQEGARAPDEQFF. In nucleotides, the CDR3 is TGCGCCAGCAGCCAAGAGGGGGCTCGGGCCCCCGATGAGCAGTTCTTC.